In its sample, the clone carrying this TCR beta chain was seen a few times. Its antigen is unknown. One entry per CDR3 protein, called by TCRdb with MiXCR from the RACE reads. The repertoire includes roughly 190,000 distinct CDR3 sequences, 20% to 25% of them detected once, and approximately 6.7% sits in the top ten. Time point specified: patch test 1, 2 weeks after DPC sensitization. Described treatment: therapeutic diphenylcyclopropenone sensitization with weekly scalp DPC. Patients had alopecia, were aged 18 to 70, and were not pregnant. The data stem from a study of human T cells and chemical hapten exposure. Study results and caveats: It should be noted that donors had alopecia, so their immune response may differ from healthy people's. Unchanged with DPC sensitization were TCRs above 1 in 1000 frequency.

The V and J ends lost 6 bases and 2 bases, in that order; junction bases with no gene match: 10. The CDR3 sequence is 14 residues long. Germline-derived CDR1 and CDR2 are DFQATT and SNEGSKA (reference sequence). The chain joins TRBV20-1 to TRBJ2-7; TRBD1 matches 7 bases. The TCR was taken from a woman aged 45-65 years with alopecia areata. Some clones in this sample may be carry-over from other donors' samples. The sequenced sample was whole blood, obtained in connection with sensitization to the hapten diphenylcyclopropenone (DPC). Here the CDR3 DNA reads TGCAGTGCCTCCCCCCCGACAGGGCCCTACGAGCAGTACTTC. Translated: CSASPPTGPYEQYF.